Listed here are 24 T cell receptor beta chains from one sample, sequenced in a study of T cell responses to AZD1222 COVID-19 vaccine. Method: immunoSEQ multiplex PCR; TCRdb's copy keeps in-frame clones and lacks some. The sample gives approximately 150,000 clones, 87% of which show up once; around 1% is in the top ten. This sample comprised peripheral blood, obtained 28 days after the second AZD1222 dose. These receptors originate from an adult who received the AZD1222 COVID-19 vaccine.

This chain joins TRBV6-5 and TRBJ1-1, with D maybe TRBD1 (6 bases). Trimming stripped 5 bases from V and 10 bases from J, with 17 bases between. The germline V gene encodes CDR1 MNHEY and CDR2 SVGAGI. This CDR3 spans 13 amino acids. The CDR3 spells CASSNFQGMAAFF. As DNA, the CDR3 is TGTGCCAGCAGTAACTTCCAGGGGATGGCAGCTTTCTTT.

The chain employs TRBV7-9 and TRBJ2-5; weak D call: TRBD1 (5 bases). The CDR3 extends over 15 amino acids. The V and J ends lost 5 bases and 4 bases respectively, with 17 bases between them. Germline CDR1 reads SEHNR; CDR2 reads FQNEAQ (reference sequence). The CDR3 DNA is TGTGCCAGCAGCCCCGGGCAGCCTGGGGCAGAGACCCAGTACTTC. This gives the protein CASSPGQPGAETQYF.

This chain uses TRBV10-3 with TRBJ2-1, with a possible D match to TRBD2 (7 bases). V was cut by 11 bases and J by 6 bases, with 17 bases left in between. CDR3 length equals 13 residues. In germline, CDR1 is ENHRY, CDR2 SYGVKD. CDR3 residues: CAAGGRGRNEQFF. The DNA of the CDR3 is TGTGCCGCCGGGGGGCGGGGGCGCAATGAGCAGTTCTTC.

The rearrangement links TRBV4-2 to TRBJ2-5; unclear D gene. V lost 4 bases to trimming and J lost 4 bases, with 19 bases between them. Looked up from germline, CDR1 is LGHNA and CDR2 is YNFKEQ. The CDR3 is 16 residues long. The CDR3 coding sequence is TGTGCCAGCAGCCTTAATCCGCTGACCGCCGGAGAGACCCAGTACTTC. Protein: CASSLNPLTAGETQYF.

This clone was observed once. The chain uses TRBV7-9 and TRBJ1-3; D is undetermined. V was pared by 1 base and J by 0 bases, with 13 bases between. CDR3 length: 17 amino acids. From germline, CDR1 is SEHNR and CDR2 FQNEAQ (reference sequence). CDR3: CASSLGWAASSGNTIYF. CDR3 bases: TGTGCCAGCAGCTTAGGTTGGGCGGCTAGCTCTGGAAACACCATATATTTT.

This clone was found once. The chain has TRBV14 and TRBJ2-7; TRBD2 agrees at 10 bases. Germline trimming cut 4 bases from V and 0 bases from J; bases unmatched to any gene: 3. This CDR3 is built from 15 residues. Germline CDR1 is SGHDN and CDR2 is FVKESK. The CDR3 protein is CASSPLAGSSYEQYF. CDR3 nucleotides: TGTGCCAGCAGCCCACTAGCGGGGAGCTCCTACGAGCAGTACTTC.

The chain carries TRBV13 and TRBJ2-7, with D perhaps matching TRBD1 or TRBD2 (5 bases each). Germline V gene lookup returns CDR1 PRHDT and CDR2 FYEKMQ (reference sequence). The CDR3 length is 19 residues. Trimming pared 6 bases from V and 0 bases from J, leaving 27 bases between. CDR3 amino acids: CASSSARGSHAVPSYEQYF. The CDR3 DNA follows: TGTGCCAGCAGTTCCGCACGGGGCAGCCACGCAGTCCCCTCCTACGAGCAGTACTTC.

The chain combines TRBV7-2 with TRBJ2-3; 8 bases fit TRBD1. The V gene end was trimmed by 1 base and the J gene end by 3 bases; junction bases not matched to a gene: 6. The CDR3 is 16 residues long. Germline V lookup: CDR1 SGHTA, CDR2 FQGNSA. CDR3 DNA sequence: TGTGCCAGCAGCTTAGGAGGACAGGGTGGGACAGATACGCAGTATTTT. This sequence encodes CASSLGGQGGTDTQYF.

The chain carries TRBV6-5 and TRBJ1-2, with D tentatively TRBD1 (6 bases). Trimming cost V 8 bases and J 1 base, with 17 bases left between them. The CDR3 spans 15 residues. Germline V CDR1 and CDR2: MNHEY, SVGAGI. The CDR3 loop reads CASRQVGGGNYGYTF. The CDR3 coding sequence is TGTGCCAGCCGACAAGTAGGGGGGGGTAACTATGGCTACACCTTC.

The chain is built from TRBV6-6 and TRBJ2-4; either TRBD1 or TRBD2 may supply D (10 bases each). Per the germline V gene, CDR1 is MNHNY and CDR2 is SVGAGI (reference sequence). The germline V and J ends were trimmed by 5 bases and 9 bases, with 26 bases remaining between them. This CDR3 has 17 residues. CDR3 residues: CASSPLGQGVAGGIQYF. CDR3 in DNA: TGTGCCAGCAGTCCCCTCGGACAGGGGGTAGCGGGGGGCATTCAGTACTTC.

CDR3 protein: CASSQAGEGAQPQHF. In nucleotides, the CDR3 is TGTGCCAGCAGCCAAGCGGGGGAGGGGGCACAGCCCCAGCATTTT. This sequence joins TRBV4-2 and TRBJ1-5; 7 bases fit TRBD1. V shed 1 base, J shed 7 bases, and the junction held 7 bases outside the gene matches. The CDR3 consists of 15 residues. In germline, CDR1 is LGHNA, CDR2 YNFKEQ.

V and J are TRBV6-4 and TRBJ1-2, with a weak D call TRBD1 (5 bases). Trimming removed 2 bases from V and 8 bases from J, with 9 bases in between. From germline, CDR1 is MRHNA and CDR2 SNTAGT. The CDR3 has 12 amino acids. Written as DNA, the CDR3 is TGTGCCAGCAGTGACGAGGGACGGGGCTACACCTTC. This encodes CASSDEGRGYTF.

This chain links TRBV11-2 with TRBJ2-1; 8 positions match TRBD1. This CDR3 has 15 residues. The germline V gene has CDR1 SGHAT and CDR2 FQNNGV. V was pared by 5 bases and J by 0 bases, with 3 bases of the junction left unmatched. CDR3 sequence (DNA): TGTGCCAGCAGCGACGGACAGGGCTCCTACAATGAGCAGTTCTTC. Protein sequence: CASSDGQGSYNEQFF.

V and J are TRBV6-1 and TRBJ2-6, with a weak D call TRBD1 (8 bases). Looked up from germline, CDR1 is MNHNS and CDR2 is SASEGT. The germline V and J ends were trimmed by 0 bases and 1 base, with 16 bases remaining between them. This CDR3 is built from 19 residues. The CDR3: CASSEANGQGGSGANVLTF. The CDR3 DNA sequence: TGTGCCAGCAGTGAAGCAAACGGACAGGGAGGGTCTGGGGCCAACGTCCTGACTTTC.

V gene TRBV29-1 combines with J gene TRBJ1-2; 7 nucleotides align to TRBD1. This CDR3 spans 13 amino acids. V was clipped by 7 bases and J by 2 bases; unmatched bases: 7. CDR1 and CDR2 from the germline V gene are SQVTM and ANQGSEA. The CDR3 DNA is TGCAGCGCCCATGACAGGGTAAACTATGGCTACACCTTC. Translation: CSAHDRVNYGYTF. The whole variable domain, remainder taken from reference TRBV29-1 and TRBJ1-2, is SAVISQKPSRDICQRGTSLTIQCQVDSQVTMMFWYRQQPGQSLTLIATANQGSEATYESGFVIDKFPISRPNLTFSTLTVSNMSPEDSSIYLCSAHDRVNYGYTFGSGTRLTVV.

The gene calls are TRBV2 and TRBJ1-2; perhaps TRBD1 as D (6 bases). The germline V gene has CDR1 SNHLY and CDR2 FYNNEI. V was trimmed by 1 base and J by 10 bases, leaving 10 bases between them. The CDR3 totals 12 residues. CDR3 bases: TGTGCCAGCAGTGAAGGGGGGCCCTCCTACACCTTC. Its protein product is CASSEGGPSYTF.

CDR3 loop: CASSVNWADTQYF. DNA for the CDR3: TGTGCCAGCAGCGTAAATTGGGCAGATACGCAGTATTTT. The V and J genes are TRBV9 and TRBJ2-3; D remains unclear. CDR1 and CDR2 from the germline V gene are SGDLS and YYNGEE. The CDR3 runs to 13 residues. V was clipped by 1 base and J by 4 bases, with 7 bases between them.

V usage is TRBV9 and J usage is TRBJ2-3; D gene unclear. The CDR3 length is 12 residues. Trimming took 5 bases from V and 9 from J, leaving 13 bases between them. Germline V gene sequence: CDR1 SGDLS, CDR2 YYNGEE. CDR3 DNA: TGTGCCAGCAGTTCGAGTTCGGAGACGCAGTATTTT. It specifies CASSSSSETQYF.

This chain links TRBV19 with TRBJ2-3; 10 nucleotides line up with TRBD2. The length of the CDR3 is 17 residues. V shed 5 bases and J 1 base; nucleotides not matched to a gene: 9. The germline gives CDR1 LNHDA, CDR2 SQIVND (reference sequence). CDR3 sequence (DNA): TGTGCCAGTAGTCCCCGTAGCGGGGGGCTTCGCACAGATACGCAGTATTTT. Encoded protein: CASSPRSGGLRTDTQYF.

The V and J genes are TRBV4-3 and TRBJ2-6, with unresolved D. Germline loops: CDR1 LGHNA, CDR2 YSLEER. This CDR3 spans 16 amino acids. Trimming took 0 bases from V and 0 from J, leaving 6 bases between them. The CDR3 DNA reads TGCGCCAGCAGCCAAGACAGGAGCTCTGGGGCCAACGTCCTGACTTTC. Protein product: CASSQDRSSGANVLTF.

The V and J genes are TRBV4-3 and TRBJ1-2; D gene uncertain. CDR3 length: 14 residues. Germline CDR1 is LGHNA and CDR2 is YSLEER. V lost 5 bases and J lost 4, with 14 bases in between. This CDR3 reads CASSASLRGYGYTF. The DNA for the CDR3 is TGCGCCAGCAGCGCTTCCCTGCGGGGCTATGGCTACACCTTC.

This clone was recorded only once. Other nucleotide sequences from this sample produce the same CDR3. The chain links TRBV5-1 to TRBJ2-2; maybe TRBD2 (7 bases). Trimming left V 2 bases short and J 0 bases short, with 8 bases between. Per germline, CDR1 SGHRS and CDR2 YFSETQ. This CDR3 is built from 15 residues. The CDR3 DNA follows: TGCGCCAGCAGCTTAGGGGGGGCGAACACCGGGGAGCTGTTTTTT. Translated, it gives CASSLGGANTGELFF. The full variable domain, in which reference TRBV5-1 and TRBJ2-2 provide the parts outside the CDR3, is KAGVTQTPRYLIKTRGQQVTLSCSPISGHRSVSWYQQTPGQGLQFLFEYFSETQRNKGNFPGRFSGRQFSNSRSEMNVSTLELGDSALYLCASSLGGANTGELFFGEGSRLTVL.

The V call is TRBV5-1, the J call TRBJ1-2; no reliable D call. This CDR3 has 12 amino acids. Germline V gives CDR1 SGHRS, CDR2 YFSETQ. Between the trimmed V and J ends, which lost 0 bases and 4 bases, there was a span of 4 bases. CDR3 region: CASSLDSYGYTF. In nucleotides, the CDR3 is TGCGCCAGCAGCTTGGACAGCTATGGCTACACCTTC.

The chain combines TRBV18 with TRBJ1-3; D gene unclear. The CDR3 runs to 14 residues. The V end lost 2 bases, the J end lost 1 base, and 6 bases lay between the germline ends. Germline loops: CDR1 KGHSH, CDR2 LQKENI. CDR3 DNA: TGTGCCAGCTCACCAGCCAGATCTGGAAACACCATATATTTT. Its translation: CASSPARSGNTIYF.